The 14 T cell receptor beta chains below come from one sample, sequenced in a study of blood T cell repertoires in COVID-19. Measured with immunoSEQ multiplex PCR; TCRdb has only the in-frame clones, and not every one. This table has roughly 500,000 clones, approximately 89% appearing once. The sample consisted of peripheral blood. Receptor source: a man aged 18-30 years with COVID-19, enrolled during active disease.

CDR3 protein: CASSQEKAINEKLFF. CDR3 nucleotides: TGTGCCAGCAGCCAAGAGAAAGCCATTAATGAAAAACTGTTTTTT. The chain has TRBV4-2 and TRBJ1-4, with D uncertain. Between the trimmed V and J ends, which lost 0 bases and 4 bases, there was a span of 9 bases. Germline CDR1 is LGHNA and CDR2 is YNFKEQ. CDR3 length: 15 residues.

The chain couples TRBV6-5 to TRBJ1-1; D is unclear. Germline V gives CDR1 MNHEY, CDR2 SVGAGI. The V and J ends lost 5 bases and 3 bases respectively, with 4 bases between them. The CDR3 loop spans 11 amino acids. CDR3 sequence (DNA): TGTGCCAGCAGTCTGTACACTGAAGCTTTCTTT. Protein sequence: CASSLYTEAFF.

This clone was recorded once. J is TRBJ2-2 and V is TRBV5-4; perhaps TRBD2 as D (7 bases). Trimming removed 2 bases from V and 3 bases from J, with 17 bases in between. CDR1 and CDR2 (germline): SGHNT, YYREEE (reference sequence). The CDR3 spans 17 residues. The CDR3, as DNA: TGTGCCAGCAGCTTTGGGGGGGCCAGGGGAGACACCGGGGAGCTGTTTTTT. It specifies CASSFGGARGDTGELFF.

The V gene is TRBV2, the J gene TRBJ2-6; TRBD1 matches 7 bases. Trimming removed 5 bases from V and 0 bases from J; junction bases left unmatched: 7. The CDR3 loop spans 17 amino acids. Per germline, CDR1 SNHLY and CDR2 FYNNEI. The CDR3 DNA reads TGTGCCAGCAGTCCGACAGGGACCAACTCTGGGGCCAACGTCCTGACTTTC. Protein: CASSPTGTNSGANVLTF. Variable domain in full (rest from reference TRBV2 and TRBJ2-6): EPEVTQTPSHQVTQMGQEVILRCVPISNHLYFYWYRQILGQKVEFLVSFYNNEISEKSEIFDDQFSVERPDGSNFTLKIRSTKLEDSAMYFCASSPTGTNSGANVLTFGAGSRLTVL.

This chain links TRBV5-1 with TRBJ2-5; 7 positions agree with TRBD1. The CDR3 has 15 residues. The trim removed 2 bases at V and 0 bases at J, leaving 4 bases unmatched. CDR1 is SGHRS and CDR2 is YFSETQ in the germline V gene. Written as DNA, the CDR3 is TGCGCCAGCAGCTTACAGGGGCCCAACCAAGAGACCCAGTACTTC. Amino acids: CASSLQGPNQETQYF.

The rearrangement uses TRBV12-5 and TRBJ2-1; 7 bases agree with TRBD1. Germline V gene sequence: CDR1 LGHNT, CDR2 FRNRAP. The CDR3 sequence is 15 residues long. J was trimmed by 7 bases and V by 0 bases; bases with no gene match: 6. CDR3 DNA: TGTGCTAGTGGTTTGGTACAGGGGCTAGTTAATGAGCAGTTCTTC. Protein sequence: CASGLVQGLVNEQFF.

The CDR3 region is CASSQYQGETQYF. In DNA form, the CDR3 reads TGTGCCAGCAGCCAATACCAGGGGGAGACCCAGTACTTC. The J gene is TRBJ2-5, the V gene TRBV14; possibly TRBD1 for D (6 bases). Trimming took 2 bases from V and 5 from J, leaving 9 bases between them. CDR3 length: 13 amino acids. The V gene's germline CDR1 is SGHDN and CDR2 FVKESK.

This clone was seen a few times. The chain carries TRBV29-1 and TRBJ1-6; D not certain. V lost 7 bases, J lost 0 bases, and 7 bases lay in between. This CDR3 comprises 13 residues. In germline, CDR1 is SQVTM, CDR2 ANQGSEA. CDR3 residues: CSARSSYNSPLHF. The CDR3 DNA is TGCAGCGCCCGGAGCTCCTATAATTCACCCCTCCACTTT.

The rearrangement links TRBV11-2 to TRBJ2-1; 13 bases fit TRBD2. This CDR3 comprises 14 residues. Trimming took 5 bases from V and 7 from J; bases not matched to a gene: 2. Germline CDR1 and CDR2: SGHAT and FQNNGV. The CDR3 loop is CASSPGLAGNEQFF. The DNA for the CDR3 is TGTGCCAGCAGCCCGGGACTAGCGGGGAATGAGCAGTTCTTC.

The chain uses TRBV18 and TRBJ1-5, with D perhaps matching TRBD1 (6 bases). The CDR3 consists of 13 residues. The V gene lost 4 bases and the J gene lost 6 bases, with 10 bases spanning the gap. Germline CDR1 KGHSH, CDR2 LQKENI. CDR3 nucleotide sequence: TGTGCCAGCTCACTTGGACAGATTCAGCCCCAGCATTTT. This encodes CASSLGQIQPQHF.

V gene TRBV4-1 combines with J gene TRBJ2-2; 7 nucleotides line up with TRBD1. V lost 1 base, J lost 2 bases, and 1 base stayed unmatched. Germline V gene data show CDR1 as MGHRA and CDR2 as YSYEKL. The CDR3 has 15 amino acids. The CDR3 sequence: CASSQAGGNTGELFF. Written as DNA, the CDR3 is TGCGCCAGCAGCCAAGCAGGGGGTAACACCGGGGAGCTGTTTTTT.

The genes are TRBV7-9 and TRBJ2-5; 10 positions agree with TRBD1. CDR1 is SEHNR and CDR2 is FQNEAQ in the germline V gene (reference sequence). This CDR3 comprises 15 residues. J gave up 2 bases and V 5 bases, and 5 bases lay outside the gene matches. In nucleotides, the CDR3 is TGTGCCAGCAGCGCCGCGGACAGGGGGCAAGAGACCCAGTACTTC. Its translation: CASSAADRGQETQYF. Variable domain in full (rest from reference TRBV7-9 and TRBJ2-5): DTGVSQNPRHKITKRGQNVTFRCDPISEHNRLYWYRQTLGQGPEFLTYFQNEAQLEKSRLLSDRFSAERPKGSFSTLEIQRTEQGDSAMYLCASSAADRGQETQYFGPGTRLLVL.

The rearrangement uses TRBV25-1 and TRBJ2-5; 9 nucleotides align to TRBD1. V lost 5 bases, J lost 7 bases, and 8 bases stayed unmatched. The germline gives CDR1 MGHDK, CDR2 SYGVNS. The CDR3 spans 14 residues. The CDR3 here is CASSSGGTGTTQYF. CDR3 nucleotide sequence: TGTGCCAGCAGTTCAGGAGGGACAGGGACGACCCAGTACTTC.

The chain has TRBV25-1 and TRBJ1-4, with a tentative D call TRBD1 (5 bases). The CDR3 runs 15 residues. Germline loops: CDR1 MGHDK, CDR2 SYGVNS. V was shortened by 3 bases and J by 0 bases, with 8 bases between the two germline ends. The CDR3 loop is CASSDGGATNEKLFF. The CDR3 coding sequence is TGTGCCAGCAGTGACGGGGGTGCAACTAATGAAAAACTGTTTTTT.